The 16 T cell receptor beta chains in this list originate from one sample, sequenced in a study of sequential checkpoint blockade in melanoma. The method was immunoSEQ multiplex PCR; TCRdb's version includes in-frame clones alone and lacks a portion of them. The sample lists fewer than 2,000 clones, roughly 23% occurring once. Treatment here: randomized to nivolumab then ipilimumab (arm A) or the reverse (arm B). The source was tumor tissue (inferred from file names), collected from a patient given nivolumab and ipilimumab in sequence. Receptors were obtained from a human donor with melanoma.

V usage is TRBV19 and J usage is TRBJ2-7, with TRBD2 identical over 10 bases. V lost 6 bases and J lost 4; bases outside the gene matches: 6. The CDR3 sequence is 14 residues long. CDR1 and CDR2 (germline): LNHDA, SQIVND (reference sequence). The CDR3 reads CASSTGLASYEQYF. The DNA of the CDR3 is TGTGCCAGTAGCACGGGACTAGCGAGTTACGAGCAGTACTTC.

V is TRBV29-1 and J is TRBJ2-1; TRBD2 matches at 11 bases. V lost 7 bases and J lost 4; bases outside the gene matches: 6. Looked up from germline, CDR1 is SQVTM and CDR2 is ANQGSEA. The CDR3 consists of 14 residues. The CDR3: CSASGTSGYNEQFF. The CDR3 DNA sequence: TGCAGCGCCTCCGGGACTAGCGGATACAATGAGCAGTTCTTC.

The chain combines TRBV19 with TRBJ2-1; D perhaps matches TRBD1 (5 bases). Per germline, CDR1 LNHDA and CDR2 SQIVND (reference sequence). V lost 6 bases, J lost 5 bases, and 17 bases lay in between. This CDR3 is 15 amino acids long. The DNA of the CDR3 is TGTGCCAGTAGAAAAAGGGGTGGGGTCGACAATGAGCAGTTCTTC. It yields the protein CASRKRGGVDNEQFF.

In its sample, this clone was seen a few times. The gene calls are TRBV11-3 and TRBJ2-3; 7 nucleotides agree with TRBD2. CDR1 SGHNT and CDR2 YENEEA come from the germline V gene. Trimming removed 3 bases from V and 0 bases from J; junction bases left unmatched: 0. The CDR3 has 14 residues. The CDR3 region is CASSFSGSTDTQYF. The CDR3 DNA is TGTGCCAGCAGCTTTAGCGGGAGCACAGATACGCAGTATTTT.

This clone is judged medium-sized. CDR3 in amino acids: CASSYSGGLGANVLTF. The CDR3, as DNA: TGTGCCAGCAGTTACTCAGGAGGGCTTGGGGCCAACGTCCTGACTTTC. The rearrangement joins TRBV6-8 to TRBJ2-6, with D tentatively TRBD2 (6 bases). The CDR3 runs 16 residues. Germline V gene sequence: CDR1 MNHGY, CDR2 SAAAGT. V lost 0 bases to trimming and J lost 3 bases, with 9 bases between them.

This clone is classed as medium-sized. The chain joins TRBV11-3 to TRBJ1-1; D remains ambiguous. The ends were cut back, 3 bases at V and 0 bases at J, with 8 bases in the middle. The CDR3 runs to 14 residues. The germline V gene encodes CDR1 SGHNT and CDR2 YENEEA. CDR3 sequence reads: CASSFSALNTEAFF. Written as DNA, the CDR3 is TGTGCCAGCAGCTTTTCAGCACTGAACACTGAAGCTTTCTTT.

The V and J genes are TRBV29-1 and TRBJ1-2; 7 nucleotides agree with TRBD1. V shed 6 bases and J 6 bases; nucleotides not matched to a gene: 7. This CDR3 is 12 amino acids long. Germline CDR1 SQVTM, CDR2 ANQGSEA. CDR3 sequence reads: CSVDDRVHGYTF. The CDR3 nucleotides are TGCAGCGTCGACGACAGGGTCCATGGCTACACCTTC.

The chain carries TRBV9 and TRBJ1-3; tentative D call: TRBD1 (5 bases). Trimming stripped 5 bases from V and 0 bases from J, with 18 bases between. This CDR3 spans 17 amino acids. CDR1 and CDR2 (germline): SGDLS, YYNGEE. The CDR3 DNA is TGTGCCAGCAGTGGTGGGACCCCGTTGAGCTCTGGAAACACCATATATTTT. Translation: CASSGGTPLSSGNTIYF.

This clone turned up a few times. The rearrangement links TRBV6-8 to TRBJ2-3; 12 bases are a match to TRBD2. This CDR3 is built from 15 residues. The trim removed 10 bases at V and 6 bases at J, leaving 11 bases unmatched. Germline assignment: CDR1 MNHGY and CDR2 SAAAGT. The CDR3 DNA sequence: TGTGCCATAACTAGCGGGGGGAACCTTGGGGATACGCAGTATTTT. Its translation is CAITSGGNLGDTQYF.

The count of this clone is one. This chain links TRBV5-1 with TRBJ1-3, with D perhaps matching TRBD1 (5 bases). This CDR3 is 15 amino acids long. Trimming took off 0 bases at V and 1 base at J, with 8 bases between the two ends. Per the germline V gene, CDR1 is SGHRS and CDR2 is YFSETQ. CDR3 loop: CASSLAGGSGNTIYF. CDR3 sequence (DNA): TGCGCCAGCAGCTTGGCCGGGGGTTCTGGAAACACCATATATTTT.

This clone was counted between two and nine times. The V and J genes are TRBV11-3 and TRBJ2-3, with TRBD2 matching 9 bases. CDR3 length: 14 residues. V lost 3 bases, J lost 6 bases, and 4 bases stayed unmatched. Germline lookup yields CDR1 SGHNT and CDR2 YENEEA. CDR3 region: CASSLGLAPDTQYF. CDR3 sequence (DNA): TGTGCCAGCAGCTTGGGACTAGCACCCGATACGCAGTATTTT.

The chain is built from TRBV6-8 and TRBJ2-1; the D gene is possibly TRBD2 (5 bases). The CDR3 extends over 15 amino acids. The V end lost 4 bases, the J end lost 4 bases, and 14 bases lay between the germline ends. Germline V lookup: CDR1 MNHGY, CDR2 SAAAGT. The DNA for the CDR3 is TGTGCCAGCAGTTTCACCGGGATACTATACAATGAGCAGTTCTTC. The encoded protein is CASSFTGILYNEQFF.

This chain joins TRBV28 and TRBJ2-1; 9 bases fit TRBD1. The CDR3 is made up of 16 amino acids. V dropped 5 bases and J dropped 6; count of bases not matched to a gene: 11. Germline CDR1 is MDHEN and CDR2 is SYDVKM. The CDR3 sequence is CASSGPGTGLVNEQFF. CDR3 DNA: TGTGCCAGCAGTGGACCCGGGACAGGGCTGGTCAATGAGCAGTTCTTC.

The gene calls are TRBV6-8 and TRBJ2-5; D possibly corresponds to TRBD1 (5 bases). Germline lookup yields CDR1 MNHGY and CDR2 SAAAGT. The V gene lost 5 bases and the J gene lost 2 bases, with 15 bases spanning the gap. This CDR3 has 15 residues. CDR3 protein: CASSIPWGVQETQYF. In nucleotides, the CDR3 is TGTGCCAGCAGTATCCCCTGGGGCGTTCAAGAGACCCAGTACTTC.

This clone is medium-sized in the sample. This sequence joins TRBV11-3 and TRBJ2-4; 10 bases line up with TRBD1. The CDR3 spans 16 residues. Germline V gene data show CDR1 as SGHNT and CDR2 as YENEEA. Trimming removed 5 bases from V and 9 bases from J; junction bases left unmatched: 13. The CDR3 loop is CASSIGTGEGEGIQYF. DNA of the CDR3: TGTGCCAGCAGCATCGGGACAGGGGAGGGTGAAGGCATTCAGTACTTC.

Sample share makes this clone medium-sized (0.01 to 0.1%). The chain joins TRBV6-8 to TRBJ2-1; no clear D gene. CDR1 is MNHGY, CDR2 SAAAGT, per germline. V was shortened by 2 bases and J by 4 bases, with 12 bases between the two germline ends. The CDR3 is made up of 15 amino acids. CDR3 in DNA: TGTGCCAGCAGTTACGAGGCCAGAGAATACAATGAGCAGTTCTTC. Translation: CASSYEAREYNEQFF.